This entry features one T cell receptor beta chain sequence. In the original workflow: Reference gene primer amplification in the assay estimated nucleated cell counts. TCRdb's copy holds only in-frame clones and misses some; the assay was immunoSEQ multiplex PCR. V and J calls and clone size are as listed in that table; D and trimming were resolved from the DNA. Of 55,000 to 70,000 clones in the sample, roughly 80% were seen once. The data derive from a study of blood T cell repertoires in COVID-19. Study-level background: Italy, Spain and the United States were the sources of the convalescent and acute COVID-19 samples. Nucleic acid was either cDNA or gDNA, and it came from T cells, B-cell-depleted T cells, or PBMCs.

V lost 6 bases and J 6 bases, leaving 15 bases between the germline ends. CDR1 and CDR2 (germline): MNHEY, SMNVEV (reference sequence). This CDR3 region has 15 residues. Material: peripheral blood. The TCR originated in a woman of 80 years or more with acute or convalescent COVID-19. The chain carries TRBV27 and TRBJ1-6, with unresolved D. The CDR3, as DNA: TGTGCCAGCAGGCGAATGAGATCGGGTAATTCACCCCTCCACTTT. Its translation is CASRRMRSGNSPLHF.